Listed here are 8 T cell receptor beta chains from one sample, sequenced in a study of blood T cell repertoires in COVID-19. Profiled with immunoSEQ multiplex PCR; TCRdb holds only in-frame clones, not every one. The sample includes tens of thousands of clones, around 89% of them seen just once. What was sequenced was peripheral blood. These receptors were taken from a human donor in a cohort sampled during active COVID-19.

The DNA of the CDR3 is TGTGCCAGCAGCAAAGGTGGGCCGAGGAACACTGAAGCTTTCTTT. This translates into CASSKGGPRNTEAFF. The J gene is TRBJ1-1, the V gene TRBV21-1; the D call TRBD1 from the table was never checked on the DNA. TRBV21-1 corresponds to a pseudogene. The CDR3 covers 15 residues.

The chain employs TRBV4-3 and TRBJ2-1; 9 nucleotides match TRBD2. CDR1 is LGHNA and CDR2 is YSLEER in the germline V gene. J was trimmed by 9 bases and V by 4 bases; bases with no gene match: 13. The CDR3 has 16 residues. CDR3 loop: CASSPWGSGSRVEQFF. CDR3 nucleotide sequence: TGCGCCAGCAGCCCGTGGGGTAGCGGGAGTCGGGTTGAGCAGTTCTTC.

The chain carries TRBV3-1 (or the pseudogene TRBV3-2) and TRBJ1-4, with a weak D call TRBD1 (5 bases). The CDR3 is 14 amino acids. CDR1 is LGHDT and CDR2 is YNNKEL in the germline V gene (reference sequence). The V end was cut by 4 bases, the J end by 7 bases, with 13 bases between. The CDR3 loop is CASSPRTGGEKLFF. DNA of the CDR3: TGTGCCAGCAGCCCCCGGACGGGGGGTGAAAAACTGTTTTTT.

V and J are TRBV5-6 and TRBJ2-7; the match to TRBD1 covers 9 bases. Germline assignment: CDR1 SGHDT and CDR2 YYEEEE. J was trimmed by 6 bases and V by 4 bases; bases with no gene match: 11. CDR3 length equals 15 residues. The CDR3 region is CASSPGGQGRLEQYF. CDR3 nucleotides: TGTGCCAGCAGCCCAGGGGGACAGGGCAGGCTCGAGCAGTACTTC.

A few counts support this clone. The chain couples TRBV6-2 or TRBV6-3 to TRBJ2-3; 11 positions match TRBD2. Germline lookup yields CDR1 MNHEY and CDR2 SVGEGT. The CDR3 totals 15 residues. Trimming at V came to 0 bases and at J to 4 bases, leaving 0 bases not matched to a gene. The CDR3 region has the DNA TGTGCCAGCAGTTACTCGACTAGCGGGGCAGATACGCAGTATTTT. Translated: CASSYSTSGADTQYF.

The chain carries TRBV12-3 or TRBV12-4 and TRBJ2-3; no definite D call. The V end lost 3 bases, the J end lost 1 base, and 5 bases lay between the germline ends. The CDR3 runs to 13 residues. CDR3 DNA: TGTGCCAGCAGTTTCCAGGGCACAGATACGCAGTATTTT. This codes for CASSFQGTDTQYF.

The rearrangement links TRBV19 to TRBJ2-7; 11 nucleotides agree with TRBD2. V gave up 5 bases and J gave up 4 bases; unmatched junction bases: 7. The CDR3 covers 15 residues. Germline V gene sequence: CDR1 LNHDA, CDR2 SQIVND (reference sequence). The CDR3 spells CASSQPGLAEYEQYF. The CDR3 DNA is TGTGCCAGTAGTCAACCGGGACTAGCGGAGTACGAGCAGTACTTC. Variable domain in full (rest from reference TRBV19 and TRBJ2-7): DGGITQSPKYLFRKEGQNVTLSCEQNLNHDAMYWYRQDPGQGLRLIYYSQIVNDFQKGDIAEGYSVSREKKESFPLTVTSAQKNPTAFYLCASSQPGLAEYEQYFGPGTRLTVT.

The rearrangement joins TRBV28 to TRBJ1-1, with D possibly being TRBD1 (5 bases). Trimming took off 6 bases at V and 5 bases at J, with 16 bases between the two ends. Germline V CDR1 and CDR2: MDHEN, SYDVKM. The CDR3 is 14 residues long. For the CDR3, the DNA is TGTGCCAGCAGGAGTTCGGGGGGTGGGACTGAAGCTTTCTTT. Translated: CASRSSGGGTEAFF.